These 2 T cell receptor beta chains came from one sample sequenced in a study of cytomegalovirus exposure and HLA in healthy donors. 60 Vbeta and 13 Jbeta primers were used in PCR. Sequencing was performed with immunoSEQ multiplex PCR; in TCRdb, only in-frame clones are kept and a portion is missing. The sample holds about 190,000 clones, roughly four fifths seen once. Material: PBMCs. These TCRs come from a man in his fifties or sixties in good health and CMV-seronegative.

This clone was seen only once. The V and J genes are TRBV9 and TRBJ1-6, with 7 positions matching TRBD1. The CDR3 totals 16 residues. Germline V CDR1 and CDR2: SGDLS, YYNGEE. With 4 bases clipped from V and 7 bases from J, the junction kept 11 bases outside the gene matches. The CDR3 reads CASSQTGQAVNSPLHF. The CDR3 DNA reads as TGTGCCAGCAGCCAAACAGGACAGGCCGTCAATTCACCCCTCCACTTT. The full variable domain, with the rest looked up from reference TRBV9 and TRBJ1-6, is DSGVTQTPKHLITATGQRVTLRCSPRSGDLSVYWYQQSLDQGLQFLIQYYNGEERAKGNILERFSAQQFPDLHSELNLSSLELGDSALYFCASSQTGQAVNSPLHFGNGTRLTVT.

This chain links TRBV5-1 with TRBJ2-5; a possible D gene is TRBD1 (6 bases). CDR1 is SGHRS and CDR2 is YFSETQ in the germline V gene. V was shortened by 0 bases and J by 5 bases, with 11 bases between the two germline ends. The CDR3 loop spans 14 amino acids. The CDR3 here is CASSLGQERETQYF. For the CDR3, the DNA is TGCGCCAGCAGCTTGGGACAGGAGAGGGAGACCCAGTACTTC.